These T cell receptor beta chains were read from a single sample in a study of control samples from healthy donors and cancer patients. The repertoire was sequenced with immunoSEQ multiplex PCR; TCRdb's copy has only in-frame clones and lacks some. The data contain hundreds of thousands of clones, over 75% of them singletons. Material for sequencing was PBMCs. The receptors here all came from a woman aged 55-69 years with lung cancer. Both conserved end residues are part of each CDR3. The order of the fields is V gene, D gene, J gene, clone size, CDR3 protein, CDR3 DNA. D genes are given only for firm matches. Only some rows state a clone size, as once, few, many or a class for expanded clones.

TRBV15	NA	TRBJ2-7	once	CATSRDPVTYEQYF	TGTGCCACCAGCAGAGATCCGGTTACCTACGAGCAGTACTTC
TRBV24-1	NA	TRBJ2-7	NA	CATSDPTTYEQYF	TGTGCCACCAGTGATCCGACTACCTACGAGCAGTACTTC
TRBV15	NA	TRBJ2-2	NA	CATSRDLDRFTGELFF	TGTGCCACCAGCAGAGATCTCGACAGGTTCACCGGGGAGCTGTTTTTT
TRBV9	TRBD1	TRBJ2-7	few	CASSVDPGTAYEQYF	TGTGCCAGCAGCGTAGATCCCGGGACAGCGTACGAGCAGTACTTC
TRBV5-5	NA	TRBJ2-7	NA	CASSLEAGTEQYF	TGTGCCAGCAGCTTGGAGGCAGGGACCGAGCAGTACTTC
TRBV6-1	TRBD1	TRBJ1-3	once	CASSDSETGGDGNTIYF	TGTGCCAGCAGTGATAGCGAGACAGGGGGCGACGGAAACACCATATATTTT
TRBV5-1	NA	TRBJ1-3	few	CASSLAPGNTIYF	TGCGCCAGCAGCTTGGCCCCGGGAAACACCATATATTTT
TRBV3-1/TRBV3-2	NA	TRBJ2-2	NA	CASSHLGRGSSRWTGELFF	TGTGCCAGCAGCCATCTTGGGCGGGGTTCTTCCCGGTGGACCGGGGAGCTGTTTTTT
TRBV6-5	TRBD1	TRBJ1-4	NA	CASSTEQGEKLFF	TGTGCCAGCAGCACTGAACAGGGGGAAAAACTGTTTTTT
TRBV11-3	NA	TRBJ1-1	NA	CASSLSAENTEAFF	TGTGCCAGCAGCTTAAGCGCAGAGAACACTGAAGCTTTCTTT
TRBV7-8	NA	TRBJ1-5	NA	CASSPNSLGNQPQHF	TGTGCCAGCAGCCCCAACAGTTTGGGCAATCAGCCCCAGCATTTT
TRBV28	NA	TRBJ1-1	once	CASRAGTLNTEAFF	TGTGCCAGCAGGGCCGGGACACTGAACACTGAAGCTTTCTTT
TRBV19	TRBD1	TRBJ1-2	few	CASSAGDSTNYGYTF	TGTGCCAGTAGTGCGGGGGACAGTACTAATTATGGCTACACCTTC
TRBV2	NA	TRBJ2-5	NA	CASSVSGETQYF	TGTGCCAGCAGTGTTAGCGGAGAGACCCAGTACTTC
TRBV28	NA	TRBJ1-1	NA	CASGRQPTEAFF	TGTGCCAGCGGCCGACAGCCCACTGAAGCTTTCTTT
TRBV6-6	NA	TRBJ1-5	NA	CASSYPDKAAWHF	TGTGCCAGCAGTTACCCGGACAAGGCCGCGTGGCATTTT
TRBV27	NA	TRBJ2-3	few	CASSLPFGDTQYF	TGTGCCAGCAGTTTACCCTTTGGGGATACGCAGTATTTT
TRBV28	NA	TRBJ1-4	NA	CASAARNEKLFF	TGTGCCAGTGCAGCCCGTAATGAAAAACTGTTTTTT
TRBV7-3	NA	TRBJ2-7	NA	CASSLLSGVGYEQYF	TGTGCCAGCAGCTTACTTTCCGGGGTTGGCTACGAGCAGTACTTC
TRBV6-2/TRBV6-3	TRBD1	TRBJ1-1	NA	CASSGSRDRVNTEAFF	TGTGCCAGCAGTGGGTCCCGGGACAGGGTAAACACTGAAGCTTTCTTT
TRBV9	NA	TRBJ1-1	few	CASSVQPDTEAFF	TGTGCCAGCAGCGTTCAACCTGACACTGAAGCTTTCTTT
TRBV7-9	NA	TRBJ2-7	few	CASSFGQRINYEQYF	TGTGCCAGCAGCTTTGGACAGCGGATTAACTACGAGCAGTACTTC
TRBV2	NA	TRBJ1-4	NA	CASNAGVNEKLFF	TGTGCCAGCAATGCAGGGGTGAATGAAAAACTGTTTTTT
TRBV10-3	NA	TRBJ1-3	NA	CAISESLFGNTIYF	TGTGCCATCAGTGAGTCCCTCTTTGGAAACACCATATATTTT
TRBV28	TRBD1	TRBJ2-7	NA	CASTPGQRNYEQYF	TGTGCCAGCACACCGGGACAGAGAAACTACGAGCAGTACTTC
TRBV24-1	NA	TRBJ2-1	once	CATSDLYTSSYNEQFF	TGTGCCACCAGTGATTTGTACACGAGCTCCTACAATGAGCAGTTCTTC
TRBV18	NA	TRBJ2-7	NA	CASSPMVGQTGSYEQYF	TGTGCCAGCTCACCAATGGTGGGGCAGACAGGCTCCTACGAGCAGTACTTC
TRBV11-2	TRBD1	TRBJ1-4	NA	CASSLGGGSNEKLFF	TGTGCCAGCAGCTTAGGAGGGGGCTCGAATGAAAAACTGTTTTTT
TRBV19	NA	TRBJ2-1	NA	CASRGTLSYNEQFF	TGTGCCAGCCGAGGGACACTCTCCTACAATGAGCAGTTCTTC
TRBV20-1	NA	TRBJ1-1	NA	CSASWGTLVNTEAFF	TGCAGTGCTAGTTGGGGAACCCTGGTGAACACTGAAGCTTTCTTT
TRBV19	NA	TRBJ1-5	NA	CASSVGQTSNQPQHF	TGTGCCAGTAGTGTCGGACAGACTAGCAATCAGCCCCAGCATTTT
TRBV2	NA	TRBJ1-5	NA	CASSDRAGNQPQHF	TGTGCCAGCAGTGACAGGGCAGGAAATCAGCCCCAGCATTTT
TRBV7-9	NA	TRBJ1-3	many	CASSSLESGNTIYF	TGTGCCAGCAGCTCCTTGGAGTCTGGAAACACCATATATTTT
TRBV7-8	NA	TRBJ1-1	NA	CASSPTAGGLPEAFF	TGTGCCAGCAGCCCAACGGCGGGGGGTTTGCCTGAAGCTTTCTTT
TRBV6-5	NA	TRBJ2-1	NA	CASTPGGLTAEQFF	TGTGCCAGCACCCCAGGAGGTCTTACCGCTGAGCAGTTCTTC
TRBV7-3	NA	TRBJ2-2	NA	CASSSSGNTGELFF	TGTGCCAGCAGCTCCTCCGGGAACACCGGGGAGCTGTTTTTT
TRBV27	NA	TRBJ2-5	NA	CASTTLLGAQETQYF	TGTGCCAGCACCACATTGTTGGGGGCTCAAGAGACCCAGTACTTC
TRBV9	TRBD1	TRBJ1-5	NA	CASSVRQGDQPQHF	TGTGCCAGCAGCGTAAGACAGGGCGATCAGCCCCAGCATTTT
TRBV5-1	NA	TRBJ2-2	NA	CASSPRTSTNTGELFF	TGCGCCAGCAGCCCAAGGACAAGTACGAACACCGGGGAGCTGTTTTTT
TRBV7-2	NA	TRBJ1-2	NA	CASSATQGRNGYTF	TGTGCCAGCAGCGCCACCCAGGGACGCAATGGCTACACCTTC
TRBV28	TRBD2	TRBJ2-7	NA	CASSLGLALSSYEQYF	TGTGCCAGCAGTCTTGGACTAGCGCTGAGCTCCTACGAGCAGTACTTC
TRBV5-1	TRBD1	TRBJ2-3	NA	CASSLGQGSTDTQYF	TGCGCCAGCAGCTTGGGACAGGGGAGCACAGATACGCAGTATTTT
TRBV7-2	TRBD1	TRBJ1-5	NA	CASSPQGAYQPQHF	TGTGCCAGCAGCCCGCAGGGGGCTTATCAGCCCCAGCATTTT
TRBV2	TRBD1	TRBJ1-4	NA	CASRAGGPGEKLFF	TGTGCCAGCAGAGCAGGGGGCCCGGGCGAAAAACTGTTTTTT
TRBV30	TRBD1	TRBJ1-2	NA	CAWSTLTGGGGYTF	TGTGCCTGGAGTACTCTTACAGGGGGAGGAGGCTACACCTTC
TRBV2	NA	TRBJ2-7	few	CASSALADQPYEQYF	TGTGCCAGCAGTGCTCTAGCTGACCAACCCTACGAGCAGTACTTC
TRBV12-3/TRBV12-4	NA	TRBJ2-7	NA	CASSLSVDYEQYF	TGTGCCAGCAGCTTATCCGTGGACTACGAGCAGTACTTC
TRBV28	TRBD1	TRBJ2-7	NA	CASSLLRTGDLEQYF	TGTGCCAGCAGTTTATTGCGGACAGGGGACCTCGAGCAGTACTTC
TRBV5-1	NA	TRBJ2-7	NA	CASSLGQGFYEQYF	TGCGCCAGCAGCTTGGGGCAGGGGTTTTACGAGCAGTACTTC
TRBV6-1	TRBD1	TRBJ1-4	once	CASSEIKGQANEKLFF	TGTGCCAGCAGTGAAATAAAGGGACAGGCGAATGAAAAACTGTTTTTT
TRBV12-3/TRBV12-4	NA	TRBJ2-7	NA	CASSLVGDYEQYF	TGTGCCAGCAGTTTAGTTGGCGACTACGAGCAGTACTTC